The 23 T cell receptor beta chains below come from one sample, sequenced in a study of cytomegalovirus exposure and HLA in healthy donors. The PCR employed 60 Vbeta primers together with 13 Jbeta primers. Profiled with immunoSEQ multiplex PCR; TCRdb holds only in-frame clones, not every one. The table shows 110,000 or so clones, with 67% occurring only once. Sequencing was carried out using PBMCs. The receptors derive from a man aged 18 to 30 in good health and CMV-seropositive.

V and J are TRBV5-4 and TRBJ2-2; D may be TRBD2 (5 bases). This CDR3 is built from 12 residues. Germline loops: CDR1 SGHNT, CDR2 YYREEE (reference sequence). V dropped 8 bases and J dropped 6 bases, with 11 bases sitting between them. For the CDR3, the DNA is TGTGCCAGGAGGGTTGGTCCCGGGGAGCTGTTTTTT. As protein: CARRVGPGELFF.

Points on this clone: This sample includes further DNA sequences coding for the same CDR3. The rearrangement uses TRBV6-5 and TRBJ1-4; 7 bases are a match to TRBD1. The CDR3 is 14 residues long. Germline V gives CDR1 MNHEY, CDR2 SVGAGI. V lost 5 bases, J lost 8 bases, and 8 bases stayed unmatched. The CDR3 reads CASSDDRVQEKLFF. CDR3 in DNA: TGTGCCAGCAGTGACGACAGGGTGCAGGAAAAACTGTTTTTT.

The J gene is TRBJ1-1, the V gene TRBV27; TRBD1 agrees at 9 bases. The CDR3 is made up of 14 amino acids. V was clipped by 10 bases and J by 5 bases; unmatched bases: 11. The germline CDR1 and CDR2 sequences are MNHEY and SMNVEV (reference sequence). The CDR3 is CATDNRGRRTEAFF. In DNA, the CDR3 is TGTGCCACCGATAACAGGGGGCGGCGGACTGAAGCTTTCTTT.

This clone has a handful of counts. J is TRBJ1-2 and V is TRBV27; weak D call: TRBD1 (6 bases). This CDR3 contains 15 residues. The V end lost 5 bases, the J end lost 8 bases, and 21 bases lay between the germline ends. In germline, CDR1 is MNHEY, CDR2 SMNVEV (reference sequence). The CDR3 here is CASSPMDSPRGGYTF. For the CDR3, the DNA is TGTGCCAGCAGTCCGATGGACAGTCCCCGCGGAGGCTACACCTTC.

The CDR3 is CASSSLRDRNEQYV. The CDR3, as DNA: TGCGCCAGCAGCTCACTCCGGGACAGAAATGAGCAGTACGTC. The chain employs TRBV5-1 and TRBJ2-7, with 7 bases lining up with TRBD1. The CDR3 is made up of 14 amino acids. V shed 3 bases and J 7 bases; nucleotides not matched to a gene: 10. Germline CDR1 and CDR2: SGHRS and YFSETQ.

V usage is TRBV6-5 and J usage is TRBJ1-5, with D perhaps TRBD1 (6 bases). CDR1 is MNHEY, CDR2 SVGAGI, per germline. Trimming removed 9 bases from V and 3 bases from J, with 12 bases in between. The CDR3 length is 13 residues. CDR3: CASSGDINQPQHF. In DNA, the CDR3 is TGTGCCAGTAGCGGGGACATCAATCAGCCCCAGCATTTT.

The chain joins TRBV28 to TRBJ2-3, with D possibly matching TRBD2 (7 bases). This CDR3 spans 15 amino acids. From germline, CDR1 is MDHEN and CDR2 SYDVKM. The V and J ends lost 2 bases and 6 bases respectively, with 15 bases between them. The CDR3 DNA sequence: TGTGCCAGCAGTTTAGATCAGAGGGGGGGCGATACGCAGTATTTT. Translating it yields CASSLDQRGGDTQYF.

V gene TRBV28 combines with J gene TRBJ2-7, with 15 bases aligning to TRBD2. The CDR3 runs 13 residues. Germline V gene sequence: CDR1 MDHEN, CDR2 SYDVKM. The trim removed 5 bases at V and 13 bases at J, leaving 6 bases unmatched. The CDR3 sequence: CASSPPGLAGGYV. The CDR3 bases are TGTGCCAGCAGTCCACCGGGACTAGCGGGGGGATACGTC.

The rearrangement links TRBV5-1 to TRBJ2-2; D gene unclear. CDR3 length: 14 amino acids. The V gene lost 1 base and the J gene lost 4 bases, with 8 bases spanning the gap. In germline, CDR1 is SGHRS, CDR2 YFSETQ. In nucleotides, the CDR3 is TGCGCCAGCAGCTTGAGAACTGGCACCGGGGAGCTGTTTTTT. Protein sequence: CASSLRTGTGELFF.

The rearrangement uses TRBV5-1 and TRBJ2-7; possible D gene TRBD1, 5 bases. The CDR3 is 12 amino acids. Between the trimmed V and J ends, which lost 2 bases and 3 bases, there was a span of 6 bases. CDR1 SGHRS and CDR2 YFSETQ come from the germline V gene. The CDR3 DNA reads TGCGCCAGCAGCTTTACAGGCTACGAGCAGTACTTC. It encodes CASSFTGYEQYF.

The chain combines TRBV27 with TRBJ1-4; D call uncertain. Trimming removed 6 bases from V and 6 bases from J, with 14 bases in between. Germline CDR1 is MNHEY and CDR2 is SMNVEV (reference sequence). The CDR3 runs to 14 residues. CDR3 sequence (DNA): TGTGCCAGCAGACCCCGGGTGGGAGATGAAAAACTGTTTTTT. The encoded protein is CASRPRVGDEKLFF. The full variable domain, its missing parts supplied by reference TRBV27 and TRBJ1-4, is EAQVTQNPRYLITVTGKKLTVTCSQNMNHEYMSWYRQDPGLGLRQIYYSMNVEVTDKGDVPEGYKVSRKEKRNFPLILESPSPNQTSLYFCASRPRVGDEKLFFGSGTQLSVL.

V gene TRBV2 combines with J gene TRBJ2-1; 9 nucleotides line up with TRBD1. The CDR3 sequence is 16 residues long. V lost 6 bases, J lost 9 bases, and 15 bases stayed unmatched. Looked up from germline, CDR1 is SNHLY and CDR2 is FYNNEI. CDR3 in DNA: TGTGCCAGCAGCCCGGACAGGGGACCGGTTGGGGCTGAGCAGTTCTTC. Translation: CASSPDRGPVGAEQFF. The complete variable domain, with remaining parts taken from reference TRBV2 and TRBJ2-1, reads EPEVTQTPSHQVTQMGQEVILRCVPISNHLYFYWYRQILGQKVEFLVSFYNNEISEKSEIFDDQFSVERPDGSNFTLKIRSTKLEDSAMYFCASSPDRGPVGAEQFFGPGTRLTVL.

This clone was counted between two and nine times. This chain links TRBV11-3 with TRBJ2-7, with 7 bases identical to TRBD2. This CDR3 has 14 amino acids. V was pared by 1 base and J by 3 bases, with 3 bases of the junction left unmatched. CDR1 is SGHNT, CDR2 YENEEA, per germline. DNA of the CDR3: TGTGCCAGCAGCTTAGGGGGGGGAAACTACGAGCAGTACGTC. Translation: CASSLGGGNYEQYV.

Here the CDR3 DNA reads TGTGCCAGCAGATACGCCAGGGGTACTGAAGCTTTCTTT. It is translated as CASRYARGTEAFF. V is TRBV7-2 and J is TRBJ1-1; possible D gene TRBD1, 6 bases. The CDR3 runs 13 residues. Per the germline V gene, CDR1 is SGHTA and CDR2 is FQGNSA. The V gene lost 6 bases and the J gene lost 5 bases, with 13 bases spanning the gap. The whole variable domain, remainder taken from reference TRBV7-2 and TRBJ1-1, is GAGVSQSPSNKVTEKGKDVELRCDPISGHTALYWYRQSLGQGLEFLIYFQGNSAPDKSGLPSDRFSAERTGGSVSTLTIQRTQQEDSAVYLCASRYARGTEAFFGQGTRLTVV.

The table lists this clone with a few counts. At one end, the junction sequence differs from germline, possibly due to a read error. This chain joins TRBV6-5 and TRBJ1-5; no firm D call. The CDR3 extends over 14 amino acids. Germline values: CDR1 MNHEY, CDR2 SVGAGI. This chain's CDR3 is CVTSSGRSNQPQHF. The CDR3 nucleotides are TGCGTAACCTCGTCGGGGAGAAGCAATCAGCCCCAGCATTTT.

The chain combines TRBV7-9 with TRBJ2-3, with TRBD2 identical over 8 bases. J gave up 4 bases and V 5 bases, and 5 bases lay outside the gene matches. The CDR3 runs to 14 residues. Germline V gene data show CDR1 as SEHNR and CDR2 as FQNEAQ (reference sequence). Here the CDR3 DNA reads TGTGCCAGCAGCGATAGCGGGGCAGCAGATACGCAGTATTTT. This translates into CASSDSGAADTQYF.

The CDR3: CASSGLKLQGAGTQYF. The CDR3 coding sequence is TGTGCCAGCAGTGGACTAAAACTACAGGGGGCCGGGACCCAGTACTTC. V is TRBV25-1 and J is TRBJ2-5; 9 nucleotides agree with TRBD1. CDR1 MGHDK and CDR2 SYGVNS come from the germline V gene. Trimming took 4 bases from V and 7 from J; bases not matched to a gene: 13. The CDR3 has 16 residues. The full variable domain, in which reference TRBV25-1 and TRBJ2-5 provide the parts outside the CDR3, is EADIYQTPRYLVIGTGKKITLECSQTMGHDKMYWYQQDPGMELHLIHYSYGVNSTEKGDLSSESTVSRIRTEHFPLTLESARPSHTSQYLCASSGLKLQGAGTQYFGPGTRLLVL.

The V call is TRBV2, the J call TRBJ1-3; D call uncertain. The CDR3 totals 14 residues. V dropped 5 bases and J dropped 6 bases, with 14 bases sitting between them. Germline assignment: CDR1 SNHLY and CDR2 FYNNEI. The CDR3 sequence: CASSPPGLENTIYF. DNA of the CDR3: TGTGCCAGCAGTCCACCGGGATTGGAAAACACCATATATTTT.

The chain has TRBV4-1 and TRBJ2-7, with TRBD1 matching 9 bases. The germline V gene encodes CDR1 MGHRA and CDR2 YSYEKL. This CDR3 comprises 14 residues. Trimming removed 1 base from V and 2 bases from J; junction bases left unmatched: 0. Written as DNA, the CDR3 is TGCGCCAGCAGCCAAGGACAGGGGGCCTACGAGCAGTACTTC. Translating gives CASSQGQGAYEQYF.

This clone showed up just once. The V call is TRBV30, the J call TRBJ1-1, with a possible D match to TRBD1 (6 bases). The CDR3 runs 12 residues. Trimming cost V 0 bases and J 5 bases, with 7 bases left between them. Per germline, CDR1 GTSNPN and CDR2 SVGIG (reference sequence). Here the CDR3 reads CAWSVGGTEAFF. The CDR3 DNA reads TGTGCCTGGAGTGTAGGGGGTACTGAAGCTTTCTTT. The full variable domain, rest sourced from reference TRBV30 and TRBJ1-1, is SQTIHQWPATLVQPVGSPLSLECTVEGTSNPNLYWYRQAAGRGLQLLFYSVGIGQISSEVPQNLSASRPQDRQFILSSKKLLLSDSGFYLCAWSVGGTEAFFGQGTRLTVV.

This chain uses TRBV9 with TRBJ1-2; D might be TRBD1 (5 bases). V was clipped by 3 bases and J by 3 bases, with 12 bases between them. This CDR3 has 14 residues. Germline assignment: CDR1 SGDLS and CDR2 YYNGEE. The CDR3 sequence: CASSGKTDDYGYTF. For the CDR3, the DNA is TGTGCCAGCAGCGGGAAGACAGACGACTATGGCTACACCTTC.

The genes are TRBV29-1 and TRBJ2-3; D ambiguous. Trimming stripped 3 bases from V and 6 bases from J, with 7 bases between. Germline V gene lookup returns CDR1 SQVTM and CDR2 ANQGSEA. The length of the CDR3 is 11 residues. The CDR3 is CSVEVGDTQYF. As DNA, the CDR3 is TGCAGCGTTGAGGTCGGTGATACGCAGTATTTT.

This sequence joins TRBV6-1 and TRBJ1-2; weak D call: TRBD1 (5 bases). CDR3 length equals 14 residues. The V gene lost 5 bases and the J gene lost 4 bases, with 14 bases spanning the gap. Looked up from germline, CDR1 is MNHNS and CDR2 is SASEGT. CDR3 bases: TGTGCCAGCAGTCAACGGGGGGTTGGCTATGGCTACACCTTC. Its protein is CASSQRGVGYGYTF.